The sequence of this T cell receptor beta chain was determined in a study of chemoradiotherapy in HPV16-positive cancers. Regarding this clone: Its antigen is still unknown.

With 0 bases removed from V and 4 bases from J, the gap between germline ends came to 11 bases. This CDR3 is built from 15 residues. Germline V gene sequence: CDR1 SGHRS, CDR2 YFSETQ. Assay: immunoSEQ multiplex PCR; the TCRdb copy retains only in-frame clones and omits some. Here the sample spans 20,000 to 25,000 clones, approximately 90% being singletons. Study-wide findings and caveats: Functional assays defining HPV-specific T cells used only two HPV16-positive patients.

Over chemoradiotherapy, repertoires were sampled more than once. The sequencing used blood, collected from a patient who underwent chemoradiotherapy. J is TRBJ2-1 and V is TRBV5-1; unclear D gene. The sequence was collected from a human donor with HPV-associated anogenital cancer. CDR3 nucleotides: TGCGCCAGCAGCTTGGTCGGAAACAGTTACAATGAGCAGTTCTTC. Translating it yields CASSLVGNSYNEQFF.